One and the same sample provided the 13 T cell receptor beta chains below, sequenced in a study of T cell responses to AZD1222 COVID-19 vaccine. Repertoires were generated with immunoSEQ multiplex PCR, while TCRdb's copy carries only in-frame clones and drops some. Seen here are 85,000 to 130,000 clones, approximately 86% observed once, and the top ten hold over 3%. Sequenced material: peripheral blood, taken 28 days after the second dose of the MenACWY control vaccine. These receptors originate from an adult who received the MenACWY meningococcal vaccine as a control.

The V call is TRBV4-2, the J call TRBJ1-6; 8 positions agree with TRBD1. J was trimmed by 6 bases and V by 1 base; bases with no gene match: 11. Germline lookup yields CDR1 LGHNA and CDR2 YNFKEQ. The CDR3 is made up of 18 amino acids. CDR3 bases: TGTGCCAGCAGCCAAGTCCTAGGAATGACAGGGGTTAATTCACCCCTCCACTTT. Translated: CASSQVLGMTGVNSPLHF.

CDR3 bases: TGTGCCAGCAGCTCGGGGACTAGCGGGGGGGCGAGGGTGACCCAGTACTTC. This sequence encodes CASSSGTSGGARVTQYF. The rearrangement joins TRBV5-4 to TRBJ2-5; 16 nucleotides agree with TRBD2. CDR3 size: 17 residues. Germline V gives CDR1 SGHNT, CDR2 YYREEE (reference sequence). The junction had 9 bases not matched to a gene; V was cut back by 3 bases and J by 7 bases.

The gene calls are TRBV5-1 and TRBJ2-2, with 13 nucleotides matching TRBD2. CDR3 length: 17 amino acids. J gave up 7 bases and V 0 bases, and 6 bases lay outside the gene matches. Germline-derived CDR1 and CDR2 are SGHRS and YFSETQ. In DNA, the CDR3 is TGCGCCAGCAGCTTGGCCGGGACTAGCGGGGTTCACGGGGAGCTGTTTTTT. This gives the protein CASSLAGTSGVHGELFF.

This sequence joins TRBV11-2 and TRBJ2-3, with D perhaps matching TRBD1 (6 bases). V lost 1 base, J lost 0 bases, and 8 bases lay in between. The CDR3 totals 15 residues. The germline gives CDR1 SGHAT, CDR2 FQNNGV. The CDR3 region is CASSLGTVSTDTQYF. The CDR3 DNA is TGTGCCAGCAGCTTAGGGACAGTCAGCACAGATACGCAGTATTTT.

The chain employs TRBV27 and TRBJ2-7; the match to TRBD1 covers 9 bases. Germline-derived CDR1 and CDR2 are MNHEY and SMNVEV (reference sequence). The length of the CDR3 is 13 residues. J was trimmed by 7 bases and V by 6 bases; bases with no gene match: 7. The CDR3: CASSRTGVREQYF. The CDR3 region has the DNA TGTGCCAGCAGCCGGACAGGGGTGAGGGAGCAGTACTTC.

CDR3 sequence: CASSLQGVSGNTIYF. DNA for the CDR3: TGTGCCAGCAGTCTACAGGGCGTCTCTGGAAACACCATATATTTT. This rearrangement joins TRBV6-5 to TRBJ1-3; tentative D call: TRBD1 (6 bases). V lost 5 bases to trimming and J lost 0 bases, with 11 bases between them. Germline CDR1 is MNHEY and CDR2 is SVGAGI. The CDR3 totals 15 residues.

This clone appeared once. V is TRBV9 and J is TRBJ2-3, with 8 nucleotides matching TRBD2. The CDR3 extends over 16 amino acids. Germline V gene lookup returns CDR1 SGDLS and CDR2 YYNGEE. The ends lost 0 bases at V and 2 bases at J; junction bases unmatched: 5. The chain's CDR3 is CASSVASGGITDTQYF. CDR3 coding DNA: TGTGCCAGCAGCGTAGCGTCGGGGGGGATCACAGATACGCAGTATTTT.

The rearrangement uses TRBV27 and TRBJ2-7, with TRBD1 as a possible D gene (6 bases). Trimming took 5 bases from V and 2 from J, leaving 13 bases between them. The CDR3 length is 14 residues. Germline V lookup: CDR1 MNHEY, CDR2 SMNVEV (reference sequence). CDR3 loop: CASSLGDKTYEQYF. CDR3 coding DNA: TGTGCCAGCAGTCTGGGGGACAAGACCTACGAGCAGTACTTC.

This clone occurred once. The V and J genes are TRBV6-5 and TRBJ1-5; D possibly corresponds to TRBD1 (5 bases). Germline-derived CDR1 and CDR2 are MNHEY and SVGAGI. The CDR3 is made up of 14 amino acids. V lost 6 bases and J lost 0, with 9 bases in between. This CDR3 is CASSAGISNQPQHF. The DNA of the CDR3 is TGTGCCAGCAGCGCAGGGATTAGCAATCAGCCCCAGCATTTT.

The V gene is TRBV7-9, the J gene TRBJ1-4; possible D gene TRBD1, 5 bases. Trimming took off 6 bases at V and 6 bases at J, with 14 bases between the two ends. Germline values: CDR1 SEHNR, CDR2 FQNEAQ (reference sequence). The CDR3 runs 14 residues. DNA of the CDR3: TGTGCCAGCAGGCCTTCGGCCAGGGATGAAAAACTGTTTTTT. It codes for CASRPSARDEKLFF.

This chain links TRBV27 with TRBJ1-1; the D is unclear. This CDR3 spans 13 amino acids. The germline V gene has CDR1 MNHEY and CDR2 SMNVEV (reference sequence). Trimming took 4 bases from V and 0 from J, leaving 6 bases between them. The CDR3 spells CASSYRMNTEAFF. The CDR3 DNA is TGTGCCAGCAGTTATAGGATGAACACTGAAGCTTTCTTT.

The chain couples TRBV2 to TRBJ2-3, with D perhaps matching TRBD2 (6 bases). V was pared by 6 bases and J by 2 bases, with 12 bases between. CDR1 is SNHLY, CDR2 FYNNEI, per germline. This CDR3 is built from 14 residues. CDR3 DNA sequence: TGTGCCAGCAGGGCTAGCGCGGACACAGATACGCAGTATTTT. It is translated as CASRASADTDTQYF. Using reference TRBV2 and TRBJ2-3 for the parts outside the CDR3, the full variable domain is EPEVTQTPSHQVTQMGQEVILRCVPISNHLYFYWYRQILGQKVEFLVSFYNNEISEKSEIFDDQFSVERPDGSNFTLKIRSTKLEDSAMYFCASRASADTDTQYFGPGTRLTVL.

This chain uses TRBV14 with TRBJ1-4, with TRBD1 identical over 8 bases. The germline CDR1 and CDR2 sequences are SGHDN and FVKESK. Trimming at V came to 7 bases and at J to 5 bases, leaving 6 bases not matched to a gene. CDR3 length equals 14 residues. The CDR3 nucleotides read TGTGCCAGCAAGCAGGGGGCGGGGAATGAAAAACTGTTTTTT. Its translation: CASKQGAGNEKLFF.